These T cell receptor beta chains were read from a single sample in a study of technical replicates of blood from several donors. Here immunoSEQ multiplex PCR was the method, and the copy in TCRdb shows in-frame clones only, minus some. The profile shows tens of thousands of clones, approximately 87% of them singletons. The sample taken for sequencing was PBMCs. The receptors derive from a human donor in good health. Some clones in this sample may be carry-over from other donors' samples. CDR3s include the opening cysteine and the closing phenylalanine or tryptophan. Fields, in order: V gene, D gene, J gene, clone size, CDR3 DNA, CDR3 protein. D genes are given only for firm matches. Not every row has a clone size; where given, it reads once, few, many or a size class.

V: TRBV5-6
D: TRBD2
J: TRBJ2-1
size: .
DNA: TGTGCCAGCAGCACAGGGACTAGCGGTTACAATGAGCAGTTCTTC
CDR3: CASSTGTSGYNEQFF

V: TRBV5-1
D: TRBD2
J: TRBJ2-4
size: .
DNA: TGCGCCAGCAGCTTGACGCCTAGCGGGGGTAACATAGCCAAAAACATTCAGTACTTC
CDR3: CASSLTPSGGNIAKNIQYF

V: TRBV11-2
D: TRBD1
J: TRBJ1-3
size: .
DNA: TGTGCCAGCAGCCGGACAGGGGGCGATGGAAGCACCATATATTTT
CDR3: CASSRTGGDGSTIYF

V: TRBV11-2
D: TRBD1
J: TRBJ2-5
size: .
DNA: TGTGCCAGCAGCCTGACCGGGACAGCCCAAGAGACCCAGTACTTC
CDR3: CASSLTGTAQETQYF

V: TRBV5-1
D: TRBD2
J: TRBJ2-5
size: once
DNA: TGCGCCAGCAGCTTCCGACTAGCGGGGGGGACGTACCAAGAGACCCAGTACTTC
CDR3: CASSFRLAGGTYQETQYF

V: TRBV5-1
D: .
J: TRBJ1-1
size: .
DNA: TGCGCCAGCAGCTACGATCAGGGGAACACTGAAGCTTTCTTT
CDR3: CASSYDQGNTEAFF

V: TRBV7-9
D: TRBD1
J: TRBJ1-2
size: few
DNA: TGTGCCAGCAGCTTAGTGGGACAGGGGACCTATGGCTACACCTTC
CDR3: CASSLVGQGTYGYTF

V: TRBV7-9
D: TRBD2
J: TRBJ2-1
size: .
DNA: TGTGCCAGCAGCTCCACTAGCGGGGGGCCCCTCAGGAATGAGCAGTTCTTC
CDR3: CASSSTSGGPLRNEQFF

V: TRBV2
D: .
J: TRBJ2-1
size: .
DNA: TGTGCCAGCACCCACCGGGACTCCAACTACAATGAGCAGTTCTTC
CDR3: CASTHRDSNYNEQFF

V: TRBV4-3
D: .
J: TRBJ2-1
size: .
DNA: TGCGCCAGCAGCCAAGGGGCGGGGAGCGCCTACAATGAGCAGTTCTTC
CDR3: CASSQGAGSAYNEQFF

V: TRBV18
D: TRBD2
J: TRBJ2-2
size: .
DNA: TGTGCCAGCTCACCACCGCTAGCGGAGAACACCGGGGAGCTGTTTTTT
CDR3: CASSPPLAENTGELFF

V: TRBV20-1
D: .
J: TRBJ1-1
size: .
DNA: TGCAGTGCTAGTCTCCGCACTGAAGCTTTCTTT
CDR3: CSASLRTEAFF

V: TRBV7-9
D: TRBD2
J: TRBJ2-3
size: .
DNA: TGTGCCAGCAGCATTTCCCGCAGCGGGGGGGCGGAAGATACGCAGTATTTT
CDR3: CASSISRSGGAEDTQYF

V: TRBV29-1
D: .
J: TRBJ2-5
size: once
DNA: TGCAGCGGGACATGGGGGACCCAGTACTTC
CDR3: CSGTWGTQYF

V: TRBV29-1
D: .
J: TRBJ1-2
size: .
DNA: TGCAGCGTTACCGGGGTTGATTCTAACTATGGCTACACCTTC
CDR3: CSVTGVDSNYGYTF

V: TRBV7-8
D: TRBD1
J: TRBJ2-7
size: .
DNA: TGTGCCAGCAGCCGTGACTCGGGACAGGGTCTCTACGAGCAGTACTTC
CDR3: CASSRDSGQGLYEQYF

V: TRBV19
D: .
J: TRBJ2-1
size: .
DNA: TGTGCCAGTAGTATAGGGTCGGGGAGGGGGTCCTACAATGAGCAGTTCTTC
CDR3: CASSIGSGRGSYNEQFF

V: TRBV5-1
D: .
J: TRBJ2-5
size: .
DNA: TGCGCCAGCAGCTTGGACTTTAGAGGGGAGACCCAGTACTTC
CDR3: CASSLDFRGETQYF

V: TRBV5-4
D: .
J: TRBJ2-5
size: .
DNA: TGTGCCAGCGGCCCACTACAAGAGACCCAGTACTTC
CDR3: CASGPLQETQYF

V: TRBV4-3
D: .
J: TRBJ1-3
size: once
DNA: TGCGCCAGCAGCCAAGATTGGGCAGGGGCCTCTGGAAACACCATATATTTT
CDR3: CASSQDWAGASGNTIYF

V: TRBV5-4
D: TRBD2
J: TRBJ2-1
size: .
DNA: TGTGCCAGCAGCTTACCAGGACTAGCGGGGGAGTTCTTC
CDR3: CASSLPGLAGEFF

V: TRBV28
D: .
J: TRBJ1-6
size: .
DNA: TGTGCCAGCAGTTTATCAAATTTTAATTCACCCCTCCACTTT
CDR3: CASSLSNFNSPLHF

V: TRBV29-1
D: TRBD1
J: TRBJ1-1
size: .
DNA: TGCGGAGACAGGGGACTAAACACTGAAGCTTTCTTT
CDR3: CGDRGLNTEAFF

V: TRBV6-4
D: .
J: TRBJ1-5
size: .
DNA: TGTGCCAGCAGTGAGGGAGAACATCAGCCCCAGCATTTT
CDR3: CASSEGEHQPQHF

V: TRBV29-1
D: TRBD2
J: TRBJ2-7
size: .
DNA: TGCAGCGTAGCGGGAGGGGGACTATACGAGCAGTACTTC
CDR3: CSVAGGGLYEQYF

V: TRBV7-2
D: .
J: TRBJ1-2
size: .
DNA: TGTGCCAGCAGCTTACTTGAGAGCTTAAACTATGGCTACACCTTC
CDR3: CASSLLESLNYGYTF

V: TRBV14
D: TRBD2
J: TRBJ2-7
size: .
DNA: TGTGCCAGCAGCTTACGACTAACGGGGGGTTACGAGCAGTACTTC
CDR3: CASSLRLTGGYEQYF

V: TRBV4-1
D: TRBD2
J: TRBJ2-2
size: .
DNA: TGCGCCAGCAGCCGAGAGCGGGAGACCGGGGAGCTGTTTTTT
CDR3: CASSRERETGELFF

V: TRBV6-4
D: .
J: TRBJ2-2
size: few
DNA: TGTGCCAGCAGCCAACTGGGATGGGGGCCGAACACCGGGGAGCTGTTTTTT
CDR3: CASSQLGWGPNTGELFF

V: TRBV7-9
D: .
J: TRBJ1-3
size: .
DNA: TGTGCCAGCAGCCCTACGGAGCTACTCAAAGGAGGAAACACCATATATTTT
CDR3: CASSPTELLKGGNTIYF

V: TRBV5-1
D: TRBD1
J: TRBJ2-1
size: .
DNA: TGCGCCAGCAGCTCCAGAGGACGGGACAGTTACAATGAGCAGTTCTTC
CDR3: CASSSRGRDSYNEQFF

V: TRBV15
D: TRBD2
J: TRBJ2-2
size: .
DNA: TGTGCCACCAGCAGAGATGGGGGGGTCTTCACCGGGGAGCTGTTTTTT
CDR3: CATSRDGGVFTGELFF

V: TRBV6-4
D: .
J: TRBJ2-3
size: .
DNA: TGTGCCAGCAGTGACCGAAGGGGAGATACGCAGTATTTT
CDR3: CASSDRRGDTQYF

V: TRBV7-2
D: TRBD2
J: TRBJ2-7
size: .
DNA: TGTGCCAGCAGCTTAAGGGCGGGAGGGAAGTACGAGCAGTACTTC
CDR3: CASSLRAGGKYEQYF

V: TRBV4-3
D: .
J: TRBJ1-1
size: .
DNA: TGCGCCAGCAGCCGCGGCGAGAACACTGAAGCTTTCTTT
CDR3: CASSRGENTEAFF

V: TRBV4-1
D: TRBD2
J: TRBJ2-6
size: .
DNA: TGCGCCAGCAGCCAAGAGGCTAGCGGGGGGGCAGGGGCCAACGTCCTGACTTTC
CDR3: CASSQEASGGAGANVLTF

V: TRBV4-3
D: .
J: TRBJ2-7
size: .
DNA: TGCGCCAGCAGCCAAAAAAGGGTATCGACAGGTGAGGGGGAGCAGTACTTC
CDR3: CASSQKRVSTGEGEQYF

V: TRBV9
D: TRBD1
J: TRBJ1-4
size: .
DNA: TGTGCCAGCAGCCCAACCCACACGTTGGACAGGAATGAAAAACTGTTTTTT
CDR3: CASSPTHTLDRNEKLFF

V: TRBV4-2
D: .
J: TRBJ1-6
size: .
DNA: TGTGCCAGCAGCCAAGATAGGACAGTAAATTCACCCCTCCACTTT
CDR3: CASSQDRTVNSPLHF

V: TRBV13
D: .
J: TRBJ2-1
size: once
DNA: TGTGCCAGCAGCTCCGGGACTCTGGGCCATGAGCAGTTCTTC
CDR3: CASSSGTLGHEQFF

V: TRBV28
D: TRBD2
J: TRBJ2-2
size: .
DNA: TGTGCCAGCAGCCGACGGCGGGGACTAAACACCGGGGAGCTGTTTTTT
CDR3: CASSRRRGLNTGELFF

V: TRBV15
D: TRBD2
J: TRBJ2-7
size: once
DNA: TGTGCCACCAGCAGAGAGGGACTATTCTACGAGCAGTACTTC
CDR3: CATSREGLFYEQYF

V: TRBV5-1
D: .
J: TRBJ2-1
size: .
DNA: TGCGCCAGCAGCGCCCGAGGCCAGGGGTCCTACAATGAGCAGTTCTTC
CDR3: CASSARGQGSYNEQFF

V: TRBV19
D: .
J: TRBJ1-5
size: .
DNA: TGTGCCAGTAGCCTGGTGGGGGGGCCCTATAGCAATCAGCCCCAGCATTTT
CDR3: CASSLVGGPYSNQPQHF

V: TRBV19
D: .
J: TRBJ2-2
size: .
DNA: TGTGCCAGTAGTATGGTAGTGAACACCGGGGAGCTGTTTTTT
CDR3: CASSMVVNTGELFF

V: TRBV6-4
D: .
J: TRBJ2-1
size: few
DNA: TGTGCCAGCAGTGATTCAGGGCGGCCCTACAATGAGCAGTTCTTC
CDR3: CASSDSGRPYNEQFF

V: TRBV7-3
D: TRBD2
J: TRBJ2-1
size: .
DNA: TGTGCCAGCAGCTATAGCGGGGGGGCCATGGATGAGCAGTTCTTC
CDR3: CASSYSGGAMDEQFF

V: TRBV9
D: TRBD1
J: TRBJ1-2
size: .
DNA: TGTGCCAGCAGCGAACTAACAGGGGTAGGTGGCTACACCTTC
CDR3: CASSELTGVGGYTF